Here is one TCR beta chain with its context. The antigen this receptor binds is unknown. Per-nucleotide qualities are absent, and no much larger clonotype sits a single base away. This specimen belongs to a study of OX40 agonist ivuxolimab in advanced cancers. For the wider study: Ivuxolimab, which targeted the costimulatory receptor OX40 (CD134), was an agonistic, fully human IgG2 monoclonal antibody. Intravenous ivuxolimab was administered to patients every 2 weeks at six dose levels: 0.01, 0.1, 0.3, 1.5, 3 and 10 mg/kg. Of the 52 patients in dose escalation, about 20 had hepatocellular carcinoma, approximately 15 had melanoma, 9 had renal cell carcinoma and 9 had head and neck cancer. In the dose-escalation cohort, 65% to 85% of patients were male, and the mean age was around 60 years with a range of roughly 20 to 85. Patients were allowed to have had prior anti-PD-1, anti-PD-L1 or anti-CTLA-4 therapy, and around 41% of the dose-escalation patients had previously received checkpoint inhibitors. Partial responses were achieved by three dose-escalation patients, of whom one had hepatocellular carcinoma and two had cutaneous melanoma. Peripheral TCRbeta sequencing was intended to test whether TCR sequence diversity was altered and clonal T-cell expansion was caused by ivuxolimab. The paper describes the monotherapy dose-escalation part (N of about 47 patients) of the phase I trial of ivuxolimab. The investigation overall reported the following: Low levels of normalized T-cell clonal expansion were also seen in some nonresponding patients. In the 0.1-3.0 mg/kg groups, partial responders were among the patients with the lowest normalized peripheral clonal expansion, particularly in CD8+ T cells. After ivuxolimab, expanded clones were on average more numerous among CD8+ T cells than among CD4+ T cells. At doses of 0.1 to 3.0 mg/kg, clonal expansion of both CD4+ and CD8+ blood T cells was observed from baseline to week 6. Antigen specificity was not determined for the clonally expanded peripheral T cells.

To sequence the TCRbeta CDR3 region, genomic DNA was isolated from the sorted cells. TCRbeta CDR3 regions were sequenced using the immunoSEQ Assay. The table was pulled from immuneACCESS by TCRdb, which kept in-frame rearrangements only. Such tables lose some clones; where checked, under half of the loss comes from unresolved V genes, and the rest has no known cause. Across this sample there are about 78,000 clones, with roughly 92% seen only once. Under 3.5% of the sample comes from the top ten. The trial excluded patients who had a history of autoimmune disease or were on systemic immunosuppression. Peripheral blood for TCR sequencing was collected from all dose cohorts at baseline, on cycle 4 day 1, and on cycle 7 day 1. The samples were drawn from a first-in-human, open-label, multicenter phase I dose-escalation trial of ivuxolimab. Adults with locally advanced or metastatic melanoma, renal cell, hepatocellular, or head and neck squamous cell carcinoma were enrolled in the trial. Before TCR sequencing, CD4+ T cells and CD8+ T cells from peripheral blood were sorted into separate populations.

V gives up 0 bases and J gives up 7 bases, and the segment between their germline ends measures 7 bases. CDR1 is given as SGHRS and CDR2 as YFSETQ, both from the germline V gene. The CDR3 runs 12 residues from the cysteine to the phenylalanine. Only CDR3 DNA is held: 36 bases, read in frame from base 1. Specimen: CD4+ or CD8+ T cells sorted from blood, collected in a trial of the OX40 agonist ivuxolimab. The sequence is built from TRBV5-1 and TRBJ1-2; no D segment can be confidently identified. This receptor was taken from an adult with an advanced solid tumor such as melanoma, head and neck, liver or kidney cancer. The encoded CDR3 is CASSLEAGGYTF. The nucleotide sequence reads TGCGCCAGCAGCTTGGAGGCTGGTGGCTACACCTTC.